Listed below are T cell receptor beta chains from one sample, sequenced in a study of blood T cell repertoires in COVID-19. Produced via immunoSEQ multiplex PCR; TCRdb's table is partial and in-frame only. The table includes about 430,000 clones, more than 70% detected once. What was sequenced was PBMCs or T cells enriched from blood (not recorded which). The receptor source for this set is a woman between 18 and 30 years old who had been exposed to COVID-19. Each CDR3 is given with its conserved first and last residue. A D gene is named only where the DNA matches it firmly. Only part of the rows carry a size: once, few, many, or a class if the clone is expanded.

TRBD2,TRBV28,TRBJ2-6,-,TGTGCCAGCAGTCCATCCCTTGGGGGGGACGGGACTGGGGCCAACGTCCTGACTTTC,CASSPSLGGDGTGANVLTF
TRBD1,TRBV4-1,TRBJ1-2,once,TGCGCCAGCAGCCTGACCCCCGGGACAGGGGGCTCCCTAGATGGCTACACCTTC,CASSLTPGTGGSLDGYTF
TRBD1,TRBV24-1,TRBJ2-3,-,TGTGCCACCAGTTCGTCCGGGACAGGGCTAAAAGATACGCAGTATTTT,CATSSSGTGLKDTQYF
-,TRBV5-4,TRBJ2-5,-,TGTGCCAGCAGTGAGGCCTTAGAGGGTGAGACCCAGTACTTC,CASSEALEGETQYF
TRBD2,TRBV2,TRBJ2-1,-,TGTGCCAGCAGTCTAGCGGGGGGCTACAATGAGCAGTTCTTC,CASSLAGGYNEQFF
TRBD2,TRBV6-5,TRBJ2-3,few,TGTGCCAGCAGACCTAGCGGGGATACAGATACGCAGTATTTT,CASRPSGDTDTQYF
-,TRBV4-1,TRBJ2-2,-,TGCGCCAGCAGCCAACGCGGAGGGGTGGGGAACACCGGGGAGCTGTTTTTT,CASSQRGGVGNTGELFF
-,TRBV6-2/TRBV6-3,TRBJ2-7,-,TGTGCCAGCAGTTACTCGGGCCCCGAGCAGTACTTC,CASSYSGPEQYF
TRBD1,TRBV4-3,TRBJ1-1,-,TGCGCCAGCAGCCAGATACAGGGGGCGTACACTGAAGCTTTCTTT,CASSQIQGAYTEAFF
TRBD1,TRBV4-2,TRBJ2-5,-,TGTGCCAGCAGCCAAGATCGACAGGGTCAGGAGACCCAGTACTTC,CASSQDRQGQETQYF
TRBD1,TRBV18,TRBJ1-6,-,TGTGCCAGCTCACCTAATCCGGGACAGGGGAATTCACCCCTCCACTTT,CASSPNPGQGNSPLHF
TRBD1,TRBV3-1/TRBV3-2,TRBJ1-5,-,TGTGCCAGAGGGACAGGGCTATATAGCAATCAGCCCCAGCATTTT,CARGTGLYSNQPQHF
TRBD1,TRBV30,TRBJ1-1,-,TGTGCCTGGAGTGCCGCTCCCGGGACAGGTTTCTCTGAAGCTTTCTTT,CAWSAAPGTGFSEAFF
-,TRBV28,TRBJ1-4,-,TGTGCCAGCAGGAGGAGCATTAATGAAAAACTGTTTTTT,CASRRSINEKLFF
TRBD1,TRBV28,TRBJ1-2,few,TGTGCCAGCAGCTCACCGGACAGGGTCTATGGCTACACCTTC,CASSSPDRVYGYTF
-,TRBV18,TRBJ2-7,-,TGTGCCAGCTCACCTCAGGGCAGCCCCTCACCTGCTTACGAGCAGTACTTC,CASSPQGSPSPAYEQYF
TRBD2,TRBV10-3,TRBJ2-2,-,TGTGCCATCAGTGAGTCGGGCGGGAGCTACGCCGGGGAGCTGTTTTTT,CAISESGGSYAGELFF
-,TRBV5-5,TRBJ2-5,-,TGTGCCAGCAGCTCCCGGGAGACCCAGTACTTC,CASSSRETQYF
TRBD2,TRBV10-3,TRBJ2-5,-,TGTGCCATCAGTGAGTCAGGACTAGCGGGGGGGCAAGAGACCCAGTACTTC,CAISESGLAGGQETQYF
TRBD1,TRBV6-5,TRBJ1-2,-,TGTGCCAGCAGTCGGACAGGTGAAATGAGTGGCTACACCTTC,CASSRTGEMSGYTF
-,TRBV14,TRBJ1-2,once,TGTGCCAGCAGCCAAGACTTGAGCTATGGCTACACCTTC,CASSQDLSYGYTF
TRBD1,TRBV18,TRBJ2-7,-,TGTGCCAGCTCACCACTTATCGGGACAGGCTCCTACGAGCAGTACTTC,CASSPLIGTGSYEQYF
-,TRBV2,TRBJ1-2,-,TGTGCCAGCATTCCCGAGGCAGGGCTGGGCTATGGCTACACCTTC,CASIPEAGLGYGYTF
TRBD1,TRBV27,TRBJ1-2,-,TGTGCCAGCAGTTTACAGACAGGGGGCAGCTATGGCTACACCTTC,CASSLQTGGSYGYTF
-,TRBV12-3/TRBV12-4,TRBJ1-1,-,TGTGCCAGCAGTTTGCGCAGGGGCACTGAAGCTTTCTTT,CASSLRRGTEAFF
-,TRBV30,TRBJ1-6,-,TGTGCCTGGAGCGGGGGCTCCTATAATTCACCCCTCCACTTT,CAWSGGSYNSPLHF
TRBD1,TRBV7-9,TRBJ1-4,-,TGTGCCAGCAGCCAGGGAAACAGGGGAACTAATGAAAAACTGTTTTTT,CASSQGNRGTNEKLFF
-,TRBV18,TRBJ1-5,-,TGTGCCACAACCGATTCGGGCAATCAGCCCCAGCATTTT,CATTDSGNQPQHF
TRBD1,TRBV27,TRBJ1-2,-,TGTGCCAGCAGTCACGGAAAACAGGGGGGAGACTATGGCTACACCTTC,CASSHGKQGGDYGYTF
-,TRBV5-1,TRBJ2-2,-,TGCGCCAGCAGCTTAAATCCCCAGGGAACCGGGGAGCTGTTTTTT,CASSLNPQGTGELFF